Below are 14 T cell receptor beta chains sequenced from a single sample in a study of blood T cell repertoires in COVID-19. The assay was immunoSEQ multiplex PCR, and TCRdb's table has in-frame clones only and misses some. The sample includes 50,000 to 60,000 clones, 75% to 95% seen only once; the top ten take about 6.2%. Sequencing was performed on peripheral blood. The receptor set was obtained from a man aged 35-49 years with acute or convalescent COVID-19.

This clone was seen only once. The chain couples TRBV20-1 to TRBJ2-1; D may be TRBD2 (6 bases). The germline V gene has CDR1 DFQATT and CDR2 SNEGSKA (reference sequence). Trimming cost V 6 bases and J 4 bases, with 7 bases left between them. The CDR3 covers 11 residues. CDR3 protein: CSAGTYNEQFF. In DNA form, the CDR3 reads TGCAGTGCAGGGACTTACAATGAGCAGTTCTTC.

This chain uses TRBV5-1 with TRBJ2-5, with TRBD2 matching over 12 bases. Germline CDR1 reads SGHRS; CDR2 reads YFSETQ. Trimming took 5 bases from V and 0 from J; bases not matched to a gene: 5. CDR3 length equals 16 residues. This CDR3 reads CASSLTSGGYQETQYF. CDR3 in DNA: TGCGCCAGCAGTCTTACTAGCGGGGGGTACCAAGAGACCCAGTACTTC.

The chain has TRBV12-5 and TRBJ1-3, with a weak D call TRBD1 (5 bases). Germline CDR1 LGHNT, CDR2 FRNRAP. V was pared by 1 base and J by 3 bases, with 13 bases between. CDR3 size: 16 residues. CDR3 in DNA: TGTGCTAGTGGTTTGGATAACGGACAAAATGGAAACACCATATATTTT. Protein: CASGLDNGQNGNTIYF.

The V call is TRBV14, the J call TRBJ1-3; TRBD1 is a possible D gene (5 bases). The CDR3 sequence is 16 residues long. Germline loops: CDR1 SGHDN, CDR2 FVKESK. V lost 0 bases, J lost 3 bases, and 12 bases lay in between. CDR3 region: CASSQDPPGGGNTIYF. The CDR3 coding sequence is TGTGCCAGCAGCCAAGATCCCCCCGGGGGTGGAAACACCATATATTTT.

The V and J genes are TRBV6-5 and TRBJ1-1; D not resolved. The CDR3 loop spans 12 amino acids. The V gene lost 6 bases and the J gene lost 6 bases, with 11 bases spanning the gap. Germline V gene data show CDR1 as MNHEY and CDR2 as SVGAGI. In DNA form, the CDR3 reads TGTGCCAGCAGGAGAGGGATCCCTGAAGCTTTCTTT. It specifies CASRRGIPEAFF.

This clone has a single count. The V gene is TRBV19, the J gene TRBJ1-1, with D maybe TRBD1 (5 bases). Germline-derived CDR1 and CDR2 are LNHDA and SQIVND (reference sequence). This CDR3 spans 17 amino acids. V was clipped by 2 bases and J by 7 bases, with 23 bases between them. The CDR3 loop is CASSISPAQGGALEAFF. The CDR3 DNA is TGTGCCAGTAGTATATCCCCAGCGCAGGGAGGAGCCCTTGAAGCTTTCTTT.

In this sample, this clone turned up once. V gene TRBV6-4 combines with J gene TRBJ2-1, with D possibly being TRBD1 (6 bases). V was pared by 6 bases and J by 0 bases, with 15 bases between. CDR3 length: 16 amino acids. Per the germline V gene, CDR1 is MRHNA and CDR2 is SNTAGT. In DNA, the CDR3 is TGTGCCAGCAGCATCCAGGGGATCCTCTCCTACAATGAGCAGTTCTTC. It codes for CASSIQGILSYNEQFF.

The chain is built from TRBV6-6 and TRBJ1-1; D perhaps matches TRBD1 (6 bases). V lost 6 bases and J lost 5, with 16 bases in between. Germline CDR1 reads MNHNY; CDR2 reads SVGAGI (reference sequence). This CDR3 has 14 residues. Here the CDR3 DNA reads TGTGCCAGCAGAAATCTCAGGGGTAGGACTGAAGCTTTCTTT. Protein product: CASRNLRGRTEAFF.

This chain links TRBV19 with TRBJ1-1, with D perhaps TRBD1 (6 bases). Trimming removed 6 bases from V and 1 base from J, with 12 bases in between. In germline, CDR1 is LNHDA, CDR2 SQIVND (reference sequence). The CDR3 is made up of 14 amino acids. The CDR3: CASSKTGRNTEAFF. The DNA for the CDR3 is TGTGCCAGTAGCAAGACAGGTCGGAACACTGAAGCTTTCTTT.

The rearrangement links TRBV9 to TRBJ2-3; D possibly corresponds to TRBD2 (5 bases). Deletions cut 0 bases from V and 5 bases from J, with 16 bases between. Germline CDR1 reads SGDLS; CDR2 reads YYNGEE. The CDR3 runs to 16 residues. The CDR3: CASSVGGNPRGDTQYF. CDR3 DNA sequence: TGTGCCAGCAGCGTAGGTGGGAACCCCCGGGGAGATACGCAGTATTTT.

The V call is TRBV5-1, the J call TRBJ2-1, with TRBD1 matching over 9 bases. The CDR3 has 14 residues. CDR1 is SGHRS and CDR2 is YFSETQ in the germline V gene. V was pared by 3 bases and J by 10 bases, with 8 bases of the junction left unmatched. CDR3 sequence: CASSWRTGGDEQFF. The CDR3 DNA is TGCGCCAGCAGCTGGAGAACAGGGGGCGACGAGCAGTTCTTC.

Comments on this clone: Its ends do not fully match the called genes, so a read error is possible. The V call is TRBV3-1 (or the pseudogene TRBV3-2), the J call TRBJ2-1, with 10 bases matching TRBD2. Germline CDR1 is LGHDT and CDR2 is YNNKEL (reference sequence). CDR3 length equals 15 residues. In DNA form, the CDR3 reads TGTGCCAGCACCCAAGCGGGAGGGCCGGGCAATGAGCAGTTCTTC. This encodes CASTQAGGPGNEQFF.

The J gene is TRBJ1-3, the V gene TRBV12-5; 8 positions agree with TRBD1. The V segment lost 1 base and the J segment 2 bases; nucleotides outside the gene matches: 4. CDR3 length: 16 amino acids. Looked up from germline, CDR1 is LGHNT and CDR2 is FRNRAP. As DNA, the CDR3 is TGTGCTAGTGGTTTGGGACAGGGGATTGCTGGAAACACCATATATTTT. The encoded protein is CASGLGQGIAGNTIYF. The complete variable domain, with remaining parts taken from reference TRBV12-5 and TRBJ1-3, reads DARVTQTPRHKVTEMGQEVTMRCQPILGHNTVFWYRQTMMQGLELLAYFRNRAPLDDSGMPKDRFSAEMPDATLATLKIQPSEPRDSAVYFCASGLGQGIAGNTIYFGEGSWLTVV.

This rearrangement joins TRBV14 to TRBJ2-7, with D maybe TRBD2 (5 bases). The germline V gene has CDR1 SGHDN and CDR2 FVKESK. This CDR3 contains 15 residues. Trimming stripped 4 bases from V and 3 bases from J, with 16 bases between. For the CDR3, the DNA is TGTGCCAGCAGCCCCCTTAGCGCGATGAGCTACGAGCAGTACTTC. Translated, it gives CASSPLSAMSYEQYF.